Each of the 31 T cell receptor beta chains below was sequenced from the same sample in a study of cytomegalovirus exposure and HLA in healthy donors (dated by TCRdb to 2016 to 2017). The library was produced with the immunoSEQ multiplex PCR assay. For the multiplex PCR, a mixture combining 60 forward primers for TCR Vbeta segments and 13 reverse primers for TCR Jbeta segments was used. TCRdb's version of the immuneACCESS table is confined to in-frame rearrangements and falls short of the full clone set. An unresolved V gene accounts for under half of the shortfall where checked; the remainder is of unknown origin. The sample contains 150,000 to 200,000 clones, more than 85% of them found a single time. The ten top clones hold roughly 0.24% of the sample. The sample taken for sequencing was PBMCs. These receptors were taken from a girl under three years old in good health and CMV-seronegative.

The V and J genes are TRBV19 and TRBJ1-1, with 7 bases aligning to TRBD1. V lost 6 bases and J lost 5; bases outside the gene matches: 3. This CDR3 is 12 amino acids long. Germline assignment: CDR1 LNHDA and CDR2 SQIVND (reference sequence). The CDR3 DNA follows: TGTGCCAGTAGCTTGACAGGGACTGAAGCTTTCTTT. This translates into CASSLTGTEAFF.

This chain links TRBV7-8 with TRBJ1-2; 9 nucleotides align to TRBD1. V shed 5 bases and J 12 bases; nucleotides not matched to a gene: 10. Looked up from germline, CDR1 is SGHVS and CDR2 is FQNEAQ. The CDR3 has 13 residues. The CDR3 here is CASSPGTGLEHTF. CDR3 DNA: TGTGCCAGCAGCCCAGGGACAGGGCTGGAACACACCTTC.

The rearrangement joins TRBV19 to TRBJ2-7; 8 nucleotides align to TRBD2. The CDR3 has 15 amino acids. Trimming at V came to 2 bases and at J to 1 base, leaving 4 bases not matched to a gene. Per germline, CDR1 LNHDA and CDR2 SQIVND (reference sequence). DNA for the CDR3: TGTGCCAGTAGTATAACTAGCGGAATATCCTACGAGCAGTACTTC. It encodes CASSITSGISYEQYF. The whole variable domain, remainder taken from reference TRBV19 and TRBJ2-7, is DGGITQSPKYLFRKEGQNVTLSCEQNLNHDAMYWYRQDPGQGLRLIYYSQIVNDFQKGDIAEGYSVSREKKESFPLTVTSAQKNPTAFYLCASSITSGISYEQYFGPGTRLTVT.

This chain connects TRBV5-4 to TRBJ1-4; 10 bases are a match to TRBD1. The CDR3 is made up of 20 amino acids. With V trimmed by 4 bases and J by 7 bases, 22 bases remained unmatched. Looked up from germline, CDR1 is SGHNT and CDR2 is YYREEE (reference sequence). The CDR3 spells CASSTHYRPGQGFGVEKLFF. CDR3 DNA: TGTGCCAGCAGCACCCATTATCGACCGGGACAGGGGTTTGGAGTTGAAAAACTGTTTTTT.

The rearrangement joins TRBV10-1 to TRBJ1-5; D not certain. This CDR3 has 12 amino acids. CDR1 and CDR2 from the germline V gene are WNHNN and SYGVQD (reference sequence). The V gene lost 0 bases and the J gene lost 8 bases, with 5 bases spanning the gap. Here the CDR3 reads CASSESAKPQHF. The CDR3 DNA is TGCGCCAGCAGTGAGTCGGCAAAGCCCCAGCATTTT.

This clone was observed a handful of times. This rearrangement joins TRBV6-6 to TRBJ1-6; the D gene is possibly TRBD1 (6 bases). Germline lookup yields CDR1 MNHNY and CDR2 SVGAGI (reference sequence). The CDR3 runs 13 residues. The V end was cut by 3 bases, the J end by 13 bases, with 13 bases between. CDR3 nucleotide sequence: TGTGCCAGCAGTTATAATTCGGACAGTCCCCTCCACTTT. The encoded protein is CASSYNSDSPLHF.

The V gene is TRBV6-5, the J gene TRBJ2-1; 7 nucleotides match TRBD2. The V gene's germline CDR1 is MNHEY and CDR2 SVGAGI. Trimming took 2 bases from V and 3 from J; bases not matched to a gene: 7. The CDR3 covers 16 residues. CDR3 nucleotide sequence: TGTGCCAGCAGTTACCTGGGGTTAGCGGGCTACAATGAGCAGTTCTTC. Protein sequence: CASSYLGLAGYNEQFF.

The chain carries TRBV27 and TRBJ2-5; perhaps TRBD1 as D (5 bases). The DNA matches TRBJ2-7 better at its end, which makes the J call doubtful. This CDR3 region has 16 residues. Germline CDR1 MNHEY, CDR2 SMNVEV (reference sequence). DNA for the CDR3: TGTGCCAGCAGTTTATCCCCGGACATAAGCTCCTACGAGCAGTACTTC. Translating gives CASSLSPDISSYEQYF.

In its sample, this clone was seen once. V gene TRBV2 combines with J gene TRBJ2-2; 8 bases align to TRBD1. The length of the CDR3 is 13 residues. Germline CDR1 reads SNHLY; CDR2 reads FYNNEI. V shed 6 bases, J shed 7 bases, and the junction held 4 bases outside the gene matches. The CDR3 loop is CASSEQGGGELFF. DNA for the CDR3: TGTGCCAGCAGCGAACAGGGGGGCGGGGAGCTGTTTTTT.

V is TRBV29-1 and J is TRBJ1-1, with 10 nucleotides matching TRBD1. CDR3 length: 14 residues. J lost 4 bases, V lost 4 bases, and 6 bases had no gene match. Germline CDR1 is SQVTM and CDR2 is ANQGSEA. The CDR3 sequence is CSVGRQGAVTEAFF. In nucleotides, the CDR3 is TGCAGCGTTGGCAGACAGGGGGCGGTCACTGAAGCTTTCTTT.

In its sample, this clone was seen once. The rearrangement uses TRBV7-8 and TRBJ2-5; 8 positions agree with TRBD2. The J call may be faulty, since TRBJ2-7 better matches the DNA end. The CDR3 is 15 residues long. Germline V lookup: CDR1 SGHVS, CDR2 FQNEAQ. The CDR3 sequence is CASSLRGGSSYEQYF. In nucleotides, the CDR3 is TGTGCCAGCAGCTTACGGGGGGGTAGCTCCTACGAGCAGTACTTC.

The genes are TRBV13 and TRBJ2-7, with a weak D call TRBD1 (6 bases). V was shortened by 0 bases and J by 4 bases, with 7 bases between the two germline ends. Germline CDR1 and CDR2: PRHDT and FYEKMQ (reference sequence). The CDR3 has 13 amino acids. DNA for the CDR3: TGTGCCAGCAGCTTAGGAGGGGGTTACGAGCAGTACTTC. This gives the protein CASSLGGGYEQYF.

The genes are TRBV6-1 and TRBJ2-6; D might be TRBD1 (6 bases). This CDR3 contains 17 residues. The germline CDR1 and CDR2 sequences are MNHNS and SASEGT. The V and J ends lost 3 bases and 2 bases respectively, with 14 bases between them. The CDR3 sequence: CASSDRTGTPGANVLTF. The CDR3 DNA reads as TGTGCCAGCAGTGACCGTACAGGGACCCCTGGGGCCAACGTCCTGACTTTC.

This chain uses TRBV6-1 with TRBJ2-2, with TRBD2 matching over 12 bases. The CDR3 spans 15 residues. V dropped 6 bases and J dropped 7; count of bases not matched to a gene: 6. Germline CDR1 MNHNS, CDR2 SASEGT. The CDR3 loop reads CASRKTSGGIGELFF. Here the CDR3 DNA reads TGTGCCAGCAGAAAGACTAGCGGGGGAATCGGGGAGCTGTTTTTT.

A word on this clone: The same CDR3 arises from other DNA sequences in this sample as well. The chain links TRBV4-1 to TRBJ1-1; tentatively, D is TRBD1 (5 bases). The V gene's germline CDR1 is MGHRA and CDR2 YSYEKL. Trimming pared 3 bases from V and 0 bases from J, leaving 8 bases between. The CDR3 loop spans 14 amino acids. The DNA for the CDR3 is TGCGCCAGCAGCCAGCAGGGCATGAACACTGAAGCTTTCTTT. Its protein is CASSQQGMNTEAFF.

This chain connects TRBV4-1 to TRBJ1-3, with 8 bases identical to TRBD1. V trimming: 4 bases; J trimming: 8 bases; junction bases outside the gene matches: 7. The CDR3 length is 14 residues. Germline V gene sequence: CDR1 MGHRA, CDR2 YSYEKL. For the CDR3, the DNA is TGCGCCAGCAGCCTCCCGGACAGGGTAGACACCATATATTTT. Protein sequence: CASSLPDRVDTIYF.

This clone has just one count. The chain joins TRBV9 to TRBJ2-7; possible D gene TRBD1, 6 bases. The germline gives CDR1 SGDLS, CDR2 YYNGEE. Trimming removed 4 bases from V and 2 bases from J, with 16 bases in between. This CDR3 is built from 15 residues. The CDR3 sequence: CASSPSPDSAYEQYF. The CDR3 DNA reads as TGTGCCAGCAGCCCCTCACCGGACAGTGCCTACGAGCAGTACTTC.

The J gene is TRBJ1-1, the V gene TRBV2, with 8 bases matching TRBD1. V trimming: 8 bases; J trimming: 4 bases; junction bases outside the gene matches: 6. This CDR3 has 13 amino acids. Germline V gives CDR1 SNHLY, CDR2 FYNNEI. This CDR3 is CASLGQGGTEAFF. The CDR3 region has the DNA TGTGCCAGCCTCGGACAGGGCGGCACTGAAGCTTTCTTT.

This clone was seen only a few times. This rearrangement joins TRBV5-4 to TRBJ2-7; TRBD2 matches 12 bases. V lost 0 bases and J lost 7; bases outside the gene matches: 11. This CDR3 comprises 17 residues. Germline V gives CDR1 SGHNT, CDR2 YYREEE (reference sequence). CDR3: CASSLASGRAQSSEQYF. As DNA, the CDR3 is TGTGCCAGCAGCTTGGCTAGCGGGAGGGCCCAGTCGAGTGAGCAGTACTTC.

The chain joins TRBV19 to TRBJ1-5; possibly TRBD1 for D (5 bases). V dropped 9 bases and J dropped 3 bases, with 12 bases sitting between them. The germline CDR1 and CDR2 sequences are LNHDA and SQIVND (reference sequence). There are 13 residues in the CDR3. The CDR3 DNA sequence: TGTGCCAGCAATCAGGGTACCAATCAGCCCCAGCATTTT. It codes for CASNQGTNQPQHF.

V is TRBV5-4 and J is TRBJ1-1, with 9 bases fitting TRBD1. Trimming removed 3 bases from V and 5 bases from J; junction bases left unmatched: 11. The length of the CDR3 is 16 residues. CDR1 is SGHNT and CDR2 is YYREEE in the germline V gene (reference sequence). CDR3 residues: CASSSRTGEGETEAFF. The CDR3 bases are TGTGCCAGCAGCTCCCGGACAGGGGAGGGAGAAACTGAAGCTTTCTTT.

This chain links TRBV19 with TRBJ2-4; TRBD2 matches 13 bases. The trim removed 2 bases at V and 5 bases at J, leaving 12 bases unmatched. The CDR3 runs 19 residues. Germline V gene data show CDR1 as LNHDA and CDR2 as SQIVND (reference sequence). The CDR3 coding sequence is TGTGCCAGTAGTATAACGACTAGCGGGGGGCCCTTTTCCCAAAACATTCAGTACTTC. Translating gives CASSITTSGGPFSQNIQYF.

The chain carries TRBV15 and TRBJ1-4; D uncertain. V shed 0 bases and J shed 8 bases, with 13 bases lying between them. The CDR3 runs to 15 residues. Germline lookup yields CDR1 LNHNV and CDR2 YYDKDF (reference sequence). The CDR3 reads CATSREWVTGEKLFF. The DNA for the CDR3 is TGTGCCACCAGCAGAGAGTGGGTGACTGGGGAAAAACTGTTTTTT.

V gene TRBV30 combines with J gene TRBJ1-1; D is possibly TRBD1 (6 bases). Trimming removed 8 bases from V and 6 bases from J, with 22 bases in between. From germline, CDR1 is GTSNPN and CDR2 SVGIG (reference sequence). The CDR3 is 14 amino acids. The CDR3 loop reads CAGTGKGPLSEAFF. CDR3 nucleotide sequence: TGTGCCGGAACAGGGAAGGGACCTCTCTCTGAAGCTTTCTTT. Full variable domain (outside the CDR3, taken from reference TRBV30 and TRBJ1-1): SQTIHQWPATLVQPVGSPLSLECTVEGTSNPNLYWYRQAAGRGLQLLFYSVGIGQISSEVPQNLSASRPQDRQFILSSKKLLLSDSGFYLCAGTGKGPLSEAFFGQGTRLTVV.

The chain links TRBV5-1 to TRBJ2-2; a weak D match, TRBD2 (5 bases). Deletions cut 1 base from V and 5 bases from J, with 12 bases between. The V gene's germline CDR1 is SGHRS and CDR2 YFSETQ. The CDR3 has 15 residues. The CDR3, as DNA: TGCGCCAGCAGCTTGATGCAAACGGGGACCGGGGAGCTGTTTTTT. Translating gives CASSLMQTGTGELFF.

The chain uses TRBV5-4 and TRBJ1-2; 7 bases line up with TRBD1. V trimming: 4 bases; J trimming: 8 bases; junction bases outside the gene matches: 11. The CDR3 sequence is 14 residues long. CDR1 SGHNT and CDR2 YYREEE come from the germline V gene (reference sequence). CDR3 sequence: CASSVPQGPRGYTF. In DNA form, the CDR3 reads TGTGCCAGCAGCGTCCCACAGGGGCCTCGCGGCTACACCTTC. Full variable domain (missing parts from reference TRBV5-4 and TRBJ1-2): ETGVTQSPTHLIKTRGQQVTLRCSSQSGHNTVSWYQQALGQGPQFIFQYYREEENGRGNFPPRFSGLQFPNYSSELNVNALELDDSALYLCASSVPQGPRGYTFGSGTRLTVV.

The V and J genes are TRBV7-2 and TRBJ2-3, with 7 nucleotides matching TRBD2. The CDR3 runs 16 residues. Germline V gives CDR1 SGHTA, CDR2 FQGNSA. The V gene end was trimmed by 1 base and the J gene end by 3 bases; junction bases not matched to a gene: 7. The CDR3 protein is CASSLVRGEWTDTQYF. The CDR3 coding sequence is TGTGCCAGCAGCTTAGTTCGGGGGGAATGGACAGATACGCAGTATTTT.

The chain uses TRBV7-9 and TRBJ1-2; TRBD1 might be the D (5 bases). Trimming took 5 bases from V and 2 from J, leaving 12 bases between them. The CDR3 consists of 14 residues. CDR1 and CDR2 from the germline V gene are SEHNR and FQNEAQ (reference sequence). CDR3 DNA sequence: TGTGCCAGCAGCACCCCGACAGTGAACTATGGCTACACCTTC. Protein product: CASSTPTVNYGYTF.

The J gene is TRBJ2-1, the V gene TRBV27; D might be TRBD1 (6 bases). Germline V lookup: CDR1 MNHEY, CDR2 SMNVEV (reference sequence). Trimming removed 3 bases from V and 6 bases from J, with 9 bases in between. The CDR3 is 13 residues long. The CDR3 region is CASSLPRGNEQFF. The CDR3 nucleotides read TGTGCCAGCAGTTTGCCCAGGGGCAATGAGCAGTTCTTC.

The rearrangement links TRBV6-5 to TRBJ2-3; D is perhaps TRBD2 (6 bases). Germline assignment: CDR1 MNHEY and CDR2 SVGAGI. The V end lost 6 bases, the J end lost 5 bases, and 15 bases lay between the germline ends. The CDR3 length is 14 residues. CDR3 bases: TGTGCCAGCAGCCTACCCGGGAGTGTAGATACGCAGTATTTT. Encoded protein: CASSLPGSVDTQYF.

In this sample, this clone turned up a few times. The rearrangement uses TRBV13 and TRBJ2-7, with 13 bases matching TRBD2. V lost 5 bases, J lost 2 bases, and 6 bases stayed unmatched. The CDR3 totals 16 residues. CDR1 is PRHDT and CDR2 is FYEKMQ in the germline V gene (reference sequence). In nucleotides, the CDR3 is TGTGCCAGCAGCCAAACGGGACTAGCGGGGACCTACGAGCAGTACTTC. It translates to CASSQTGLAGTYEQYF.